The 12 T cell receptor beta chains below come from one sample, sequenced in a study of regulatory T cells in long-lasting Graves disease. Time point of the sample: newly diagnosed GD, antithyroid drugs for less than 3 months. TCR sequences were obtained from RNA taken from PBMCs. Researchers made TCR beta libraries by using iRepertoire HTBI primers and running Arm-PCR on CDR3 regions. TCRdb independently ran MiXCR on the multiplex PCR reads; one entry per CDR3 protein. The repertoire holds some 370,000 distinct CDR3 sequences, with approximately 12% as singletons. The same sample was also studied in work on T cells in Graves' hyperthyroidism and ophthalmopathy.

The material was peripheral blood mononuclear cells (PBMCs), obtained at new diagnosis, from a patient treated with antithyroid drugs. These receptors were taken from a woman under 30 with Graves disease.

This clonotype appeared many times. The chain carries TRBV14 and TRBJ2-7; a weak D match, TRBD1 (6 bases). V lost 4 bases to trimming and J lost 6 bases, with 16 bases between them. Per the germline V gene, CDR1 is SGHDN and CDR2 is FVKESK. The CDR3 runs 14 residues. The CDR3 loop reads CASSLRMGAGEQYF. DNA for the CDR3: TGTGCCAGCAGCCTACGGATGGGGGCGGGCGAGCAGTACTTC.

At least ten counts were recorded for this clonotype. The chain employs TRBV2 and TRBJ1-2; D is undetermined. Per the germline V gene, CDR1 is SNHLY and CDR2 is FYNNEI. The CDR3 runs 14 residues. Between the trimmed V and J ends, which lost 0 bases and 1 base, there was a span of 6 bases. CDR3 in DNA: TGTGCCAGCAGTGAAGCGATCGGTAACTATGGCTACACCTTC. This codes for CASSEAIGNYGYTF.

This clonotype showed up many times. For the CDR3, the DNA is TGTGCCAGCAGCTTGGCCCAGGAAAAAAACATTCAGTACTTC. It codes for CASSLAQEKNIQYF. This chain connects TRBV11-2 to TRBJ2-4; D is ambiguous. The CDR3 is 14 amino acids. V was clipped by 3 bases and J by 4 bases, with 10 bases between them. The germline V gene has CDR1 SGHAT and CDR2 FQNNGV.

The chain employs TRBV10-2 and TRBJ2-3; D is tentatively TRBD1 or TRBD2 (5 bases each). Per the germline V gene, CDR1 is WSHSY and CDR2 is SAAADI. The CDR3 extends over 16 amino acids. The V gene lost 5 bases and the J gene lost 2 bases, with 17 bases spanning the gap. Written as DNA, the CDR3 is TGCGCCAGCAGTCTCCGGGACCCCCAGACCACAGATACGCAGTATTTT. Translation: CASSLRDPQTTDTQYF.

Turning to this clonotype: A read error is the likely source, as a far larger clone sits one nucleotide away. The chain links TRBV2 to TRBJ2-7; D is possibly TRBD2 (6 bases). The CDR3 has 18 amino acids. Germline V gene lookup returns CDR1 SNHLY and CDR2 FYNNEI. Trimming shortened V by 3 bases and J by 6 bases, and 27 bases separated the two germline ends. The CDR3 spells CASSDSYRVAGRRTEQYF. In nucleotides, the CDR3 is TGTGCCAGCAGTGATTCTTATCGGGTTGCGGGACGTCGAACCGAGCAGTACTTC.

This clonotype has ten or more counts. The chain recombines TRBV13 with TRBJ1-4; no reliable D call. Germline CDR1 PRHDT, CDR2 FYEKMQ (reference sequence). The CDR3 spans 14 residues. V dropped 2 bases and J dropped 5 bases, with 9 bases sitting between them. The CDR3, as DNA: TGTGCCAGCAGCTTACTACCCCGGAATGAAAAACTGTTTTTT. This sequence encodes CASSLLPRNEKLFF.

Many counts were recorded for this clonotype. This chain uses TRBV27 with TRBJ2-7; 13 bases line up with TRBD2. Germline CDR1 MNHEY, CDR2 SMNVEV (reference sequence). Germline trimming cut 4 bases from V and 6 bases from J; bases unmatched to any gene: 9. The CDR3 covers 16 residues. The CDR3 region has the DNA TGTGCCAGCAGTTCGGGACTAGCGGGGACCAGGGGCGAGCAGTACTTC. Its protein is CASSSGLAGTRGEQYF.

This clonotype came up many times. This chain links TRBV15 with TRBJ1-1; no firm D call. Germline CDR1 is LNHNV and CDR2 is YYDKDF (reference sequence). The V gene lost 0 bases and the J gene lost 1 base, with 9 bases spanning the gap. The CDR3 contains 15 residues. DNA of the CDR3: TGTGCCACCAGCAGAGAAAACAGACCGAACACTGAAGCTTTCTTT. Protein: CATSRENRPNTEAFF.

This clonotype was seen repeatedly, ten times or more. For the CDR3, the DNA is TGTGCCAGCAGCCAGGAGGGCAGAGCCATCACAGATACGCAGTATTTT. Translating it yields CASSQEGRAITDTQYF. The chain links TRBV7-8 to TRBJ2-3, with D maybe TRBD2 (6 bases). Per germline, CDR1 SGHVS and CDR2 FQNEAQ. Trimming cost V 5 bases and J 2 bases, with 17 bases left between them. This CDR3 is built from 16 residues.

CDR3 residues: CASSGGSAGHNEQFF. CDR3 in DNA: TGTGCCAGCAGTGGAGGGTCTGCGGGCCACAATGAGCAGTTCTTC. The rearrangement joins TRBV2 to TRBJ2-1, with D possibly matching TRBD2 (5 bases). V gave up 4 bases and J gave up 5 bases, with 15 bases separating them. CDR1 and CDR2 from the germline V gene are SNHLY and FYNNEI. The CDR3 sequence is 15 residues long.

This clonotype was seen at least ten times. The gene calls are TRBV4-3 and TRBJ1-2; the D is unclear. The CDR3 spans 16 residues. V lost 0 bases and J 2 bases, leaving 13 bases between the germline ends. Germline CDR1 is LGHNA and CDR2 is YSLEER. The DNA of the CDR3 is TGCGCCAGCAGCCAAGATATAAACCCCGGGAACTATGGCTACACCTTC. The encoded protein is CASSQDINPGNYGYTF.

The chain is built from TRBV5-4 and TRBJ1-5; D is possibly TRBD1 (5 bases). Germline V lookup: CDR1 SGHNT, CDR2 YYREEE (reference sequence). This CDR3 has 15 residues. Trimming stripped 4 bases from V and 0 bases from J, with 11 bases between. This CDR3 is CASSQGVHSNQPQHF. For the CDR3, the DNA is TGTGCCAGCAGCCAAGGGGTACATAGCAATCAGCCCCAGCATTTT.